This TCR beta chain was recovered during a study of cytomegalovirus exposure and HLA in healthy donors. Germline lookup yields CDR1 MNHEY and CDR2 SVGAGI. This CDR3 is 15 amino acids long. Deletions cut 1 base from V and 4 bases from J, with 14 bases between. The PCR made use of 60 Vbeta and 13 Jbeta primers. Clones were sequenced by immunoSEQ multiplex PCR, and TCRdb holds only the in-frame ones, with some missing. Of about 86,000 clones in the sample, around 71% are singletons; the top ten hold approximately 8.9%. The sequenced sample consisted of PBMCs. This rearrangement joins TRBV6-5 to TRBJ2-7, with a tentative D call TRBD1 (6 bases). The clonotype originates from a man aged 55 to 70 in good health and CMV-seronegative. Here the CDR3 reads CASSYLSGQNYEQYF. Here the CDR3 DNA reads TGTGCCAGCAGTTACTTATCCGGACAGAATTACGAGCAGTACTTC.